A single sample is the source of the 32 T cell receptor beta chains below, sequenced in a study of blood T cell repertoires in COVID-19. Method: immunoSEQ multiplex PCR; TCRdb's copy keeps in-frame clones and lacks some. Of roughly 300,000 clones listed, roughly 90% were seen once; the top ten hold 6.4%. The sequencing input was peripheral blood. The receptors here all came from a man aged 18 to 29 who had recovered from COVID-19.

This rearrangement joins TRBV19 to TRBJ2-2; D unclear. The CDR3 totals 15 residues. CDR1 is LNHDA and CDR2 is SQIVND in the germline V gene (reference sequence). Trimming left V 4 bases short and J 2 bases short, with 11 bases between. CDR3 region: CASSKSLSNTGELFF. CDR3 DNA sequence: TGTGCCAGTAGTAAATCCTTATCTAACACCGGGGAGCTGTTTTTT. Variable domain in full (rest from reference TRBV19 and TRBJ2-2): DGGITQSPKYLFRKEGQNVTLSCEQNLNHDAMYWYRQDPGQGLRLIYYSQIVNDFQKGDIAEGYSVSREKKESFPLTVTSAQKNPTAFYLCASSKSLSNTGELFFGEGSRLTVL.

The chain has TRBV6-5 and TRBJ2-7; D might be TRBD1 (5 bases). The CDR3 length is 16 residues. The V gene lost 0 bases and the J gene lost 0 bases, with 12 bases spanning the gap. Germline loops: CDR1 MNHEY, CDR2 SVGAGI. The CDR3 loop reads CASSYSPTATSYEQYF. The DNA of the CDR3 is TGTGCCAGCAGTTACTCCCCGACAGCAACCTCCTACGAGCAGTACTTC.

The chain joins TRBV7-3 to TRBJ2-1; 7 bases agree with TRBD2. The V gene's germline CDR1 is SGHTA and CDR2 FQGTGA. This CDR3 is built from 14 residues. The trim removed 1 base at V and 8 bases at J, leaving 5 bases unmatched. The DNA of the CDR3 is TGTGCCAGCAGCTTAATGGGAGGGGACGATGAGCAGTTCTTC. Amino acid sequence: CASSLMGGDDEQFF.

The chain uses TRBV4-1 and TRBJ2-1, with D unresolved. Trimming left V 9 bases short and J 3 bases short, with 18 bases between. Germline V gene data show CDR1 as MGHRA and CDR2 as YSYEKL. CDR3 length: 15 residues. This CDR3 reads CASRPTLNSYNEQFF. The CDR3 nucleotides are TGCGCCAGTAGACCAACCCTCAACAGCTACAATGAGCAGTTCTTC.

This clone was seen just once. The J gene is TRBJ2-3, the V gene TRBV5-4; no firm D call. The V and J ends lost 1 base and 0 bases respectively, with 9 bases between them. Germline values: CDR1 SGHNT, CDR2 YYREEE (reference sequence). The CDR3 runs 15 residues. The DNA for the CDR3 is TGTGCCAGCAGCTTGTGGCGACAAAGCACAGATACGCAGTATTTT. Its translation: CASSLWRQSTDTQYF.

This sequence joins TRBV5-1 and TRBJ2-6; D is perhaps TRBD1 (5 bases). Trimming removed 1 base from V and 2 bases from J, with 7 bases in between. This CDR3 is 15 amino acids long. CDR1 SGHRS and CDR2 YFSETQ come from the germline V gene. The CDR3 loop is CASSLQGTGANVLTF. For the CDR3, the DNA is TGCGCCAGCAGCTTGCAGGGAACTGGGGCCAACGTCCTGACTTTC.

The chain joins TRBV30 to TRBJ2-3, with TRBD2 as a possible D gene (6 bases). V was clipped by 2 bases and J by 10 bases, with 16 bases between them. This CDR3 is 13 amino acids long. CDR1 and CDR2 from the germline V gene are GTSNPN and SVGIG (reference sequence). The CDR3 reads CAWSTVTRGSQYF. CDR3 coding DNA: TGTGCCTGGAGTACCGTGACTAGAGGCTCGCAGTATTTT.

The J gene is TRBJ2-1, the V gene TRBV11-3, with D hard to call. Germline values: CDR1 SGHNT, CDR2 YENEEA. CDR3 size: 17 residues. With 5 bases removed from V and 3 bases from J, the gap between germline ends came to 20 bases. As DNA, the CDR3 is TGTGCCAGCAGCCCACCCTACAGATCCCAAAACTACAATGAGCAGTTCTTC. Amino acids: CASSPPYRSQNYNEQFF.

This rearrangement joins TRBV15 to TRBJ1-5; a possible D gene is TRBD1 (6 bases). Trimming took 3 bases from V and 0 from J, leaving 15 bases between them. Germline V gene lookup returns CDR1 LNHNV and CDR2 YYDKDF (reference sequence). The CDR3 consists of 17 residues. The CDR3, as DNA: TGTGCCACCAGCAGCCCACGGACAGATTATAGCAATCAGCCCCAGCATTTT. Translation gives CATSSPRTDYSNQPQHF.

The rearrangement links TRBV5-1 to TRBJ2-7; TRBD1 matches at 9 bases. Germline CDR1 and CDR2: SGHRS and YFSETQ. The CDR3 totals 17 residues. V lost 2 bases to trimming and J lost 6 bases; unmatched junction nucleotides: 15. The CDR3 is CASSFRFGTGLDREQYF. CDR3 in DNA: TGCGCCAGCAGCTTCCGATTCGGGACAGGGTTGGATCGCGAGCAGTACTTC.

The gene calls are TRBV10-3 and TRBJ1-4; 7 positions agree with TRBD1. There are 13 residues in the CDR3. J lost 7 bases, V lost 10 bases, and 9 bases had no gene match. The germline gives CDR1 ENHRY, CDR2 SYGVKD. The CDR3 spells CATVGQEGEKLFF. CDR3 bases: TGTGCCACTGTTGGACAGGAAGGTGAAAAACTGTTTTTT.

The chain joins TRBV7-9 to TRBJ2-3, with 7 bases aligning to TRBD2. V dropped 6 bases and J dropped 4; count of bases not matched to a gene: 16. The germline gives CDR1 SEHNR, CDR2 FQNEAQ (reference sequence). This CDR3 has 17 residues. CDR3 nucleotides: TGTGCCAGCAGGGCCCGCCGGGAGGCAGAGCAAGCAGATACGCAGTATTTT. This gives the protein CASRARREAEQADTQYF.

This chain joins TRBV7-9 and TRBJ1-1, with 8 bases that match TRBD1. The ends lost 2 bases at V and 8 bases at J; junction bases unmatched: 7. The CDR3 consists of 14 residues. Germline V gene data show CDR1 as SEHNR and CDR2 as FQNEAQ (reference sequence). The CDR3 nucleotides read TGTGCCAGCAGCTTATTACAGGGGGTCCCCGAAGCTTTCTTT. It yields the protein CASSLLQGVPEAFF.

The V gene is TRBV7-9, the J gene TRBJ1-2, with D maybe TRBD1 (5 bases). Trimming took off 4 bases at V and 3 bases at J, with 27 bases between the two ends. Germline lookup yields CDR1 SEHNR and CDR2 FQNEAQ (reference sequence). The CDR3 runs to 19 residues. Written as DNA, the CDR3 is TGTGCCAGCAGCTCTACCTCCGGGGGGACCTTAAGGATTGACTATGGCTACACCTTC. Translating it yields CASSSTSGGTLRIDYGYTF.

The genes are TRBV27 and TRBJ2-1, with 8 nucleotides matching TRBD2. This CDR3 has 15 residues. V dropped 0 bases and J dropped 7; count of bases not matched to a gene: 5. Germline CDR1 reads MNHEY; CDR2 reads SMNVEV (reference sequence). CDR3 region: CASSLSAGVGNEQFF. For the CDR3, the DNA is TGTGCCAGCAGTTTATCAGCGGGAGTTGGTAATGAGCAGTTCTTC.

The CDR3 region is CASSFLAGGEETQYF. CDR3 nucleotide sequence: TGTGCCAGCAGCTTCTTAGCGGGGGGGGAGGAGACCCAGTACTTC. The V call is TRBV11-2, the J call TRBJ2-5; 11 bases match TRBD2. The CDR3 totals 15 residues. CDR1 is SGHAT, CDR2 FQNNGV, per germline. The J segment lost 5 bases and the V segment lost 3 bases, leaving 5 bases of the junction unmatched.

V usage is TRBV19 and J usage is TRBJ1-1; the match to TRBD1 covers 9 bases. The germline V gene has CDR1 LNHDA and CDR2 SQIVND (reference sequence). V dropped 7 bases and J dropped 10; count of bases not matched to a gene: 10. The CDR3 is 13 amino acids. CDR3 sequence: CASIRTGVFGAFF. The DNA of the CDR3 is TGTGCCAGTATCCGGACAGGGGTCTTTGGAGCTTTCTTT.

V is TRBV12-5 and J is TRBJ2-1, with 9 bases that match TRBD2. Germline assignment: CDR1 LGHNT and CDR2 FRNRAP. With V trimmed by 5 bases and J by 5 bases, 7 bases remained unmatched. The CDR3 is made up of 15 amino acids. The CDR3 nucleotides read TGTGCTAGTGGTCCAATAGCGGGAGTAAACAATGAGCAGTTCTTC. This encodes CASGPIAGVNNEQFF.

This clone has just a few counts. V gene TRBV27 combines with J gene TRBJ1-6; D unresolved. The V and J ends lost 2 bases and 7 bases respectively, with 3 bases between them. Germline V CDR1 and CDR2: MNHEY, SMNVEV (reference sequence). The CDR3 is made up of 12 amino acids. Here the CDR3 DNA reads TGTGCCAGCAGTTTAATAAATTCACCCCTCCACTTT. Protein: CASSLINSPLHF.

As DNA, the CDR3 is TGTGCCAGCAGCGTAGGCAGGGGAACTGAAGCTTTCTTT. It encodes CASSVGRGTEAFF. This chain connects TRBV9 to TRBJ1-1; D may be TRBD1 (6 bases). Trimming left V 0 bases short and J 5 bases short, with 8 bases between. The CDR3 spans 13 residues. CDR1 is SGDLS, CDR2 YYNGEE, per germline.

The chain has TRBV19 and TRBJ2-7; 9 nucleotides agree with TRBD1. The germline CDR1 and CDR2 sequences are LNHDA and SQIVND (reference sequence). Germline trimming cut 6 bases from V and 6 bases from J; bases unmatched to any gene: 18. The CDR3 consists of 17 residues. DNA for the CDR3: TGTGCCAGTAGCCTCACCCCGCAGGGGACAGGGAGAGTCGAGCAGTACTTC. This gives the protein CASSLTPQGTGRVEQYF.

The chain is built from TRBV7-2 and TRBJ2-3, with 7 bases aligning to TRBD2. Germline V gene lookup returns CDR1 SGHTA and CDR2 FQGNSA. Unmatched junction bases numbered 4, after V lost 2 bases and J lost 5 bases. This CDR3 spans 14 amino acids. The CDR3 sequence: CASSLLLAGDTQYF. As DNA, the CDR3 is TGTGCCAGCAGCTTATTGTTAGCGGGAGATACGCAGTATTTT.

The chain is built from TRBV6-2 or TRBV6-3 and TRBJ1-2, with a weak D call TRBD1 (6 bases). Germline V gives CDR1 MNHEY, CDR2 SVGEGT. The CDR3 runs 15 residues. Trimming cost V 4 bases and J 4 bases, with 16 bases left between them. The chain's CDR3 is CASSFETGLFYGYTF. The CDR3 DNA sequence: TGTGCCAGCAGTTTCGAGACAGGCCTATTCTATGGCTACACCTTC.

This chain uses TRBV30 with TRBJ2-3; 12 nucleotides line up with TRBD1. The V gene end was trimmed by 2 bases and the J gene end by 5 bases; junction bases not matched to a gene: 14. Germline V gene sequence: CDR1 GTSNPN, CDR2 SVGIG (reference sequence). The CDR3 length is 18 residues. The CDR3: CAWSPSAGTGGRGDTQYF. In DNA, the CDR3 is TGTGCCTGGAGTCCCAGTGCCGGGACAGGGGGCCGTGGAGATACGCAGTATTTT.

This chain connects TRBV6-4 to TRBJ1-1, with D unresolved. Looked up from germline, CDR1 is MRHNA and CDR2 is SNTAGT. CDR3 size: 13 residues. With 2 bases removed from V and 4 bases from J, the gap between germline ends came to 8 bases. The CDR3: CASSDALGTEAFF. The DNA for the CDR3 is TGTGCCAGCAGTGACGCTCTCGGCACTGAAGCTTTCTTT.

The chain joins TRBV3-1 (or the pseudogene TRBV3-2) to TRBJ2-7; 8 positions match TRBD2. The CDR3 is 15 amino acids. The germline CDR1 and CDR2 sequences are LGHDT and YNNKEL (reference sequence). Losses at the gene ends were 5 bases for V and 0 bases for J; bases not matched to a gene: 6. CDR3 nucleotides: TGTGCCAGCAGCTTGCGGGGGGTCAGCTCCTACGAGCAGTACTTC. It translates to CASSLRGVSSYEQYF.

The chain has TRBV29-1 and TRBJ2-3; 7 bases are shared with TRBD2. V lost 7 bases and J lost 5; bases outside the gene matches: 12. The CDR3 spans 14 residues. Germline V CDR1 and CDR2: SQVTM, ANQGSEA. CDR3 DNA: TGCAGCGGTCGGGCGGGAGCTGGGGGAGATACGCAGTATTTT. Encoded protein: CSGRAGAGGDTQYF.

V gene TRBV24-1 combines with J gene TRBJ2-1, with TRBD2 identical over 8 bases. Germline V gene data show CDR1 as KGHDR and CDR2 as SFDVKD. Trimming at V came to 5 bases and at J to 9 bases, leaving 14 bases not matched to a gene. The CDR3 sequence is 16 residues long. The CDR3 loop is CATSASGSRAGSEQFF. DNA for the CDR3: TGTGCCACCAGTGCCAGCGGGAGCCGGGCAGGGAGTGAGCAGTTCTTC.

The V call is TRBV6-5, the J call TRBJ2-1; 8 nucleotides agree with TRBD1. Germline assignment: CDR1 MNHEY and CDR2 SVGAGI. Trimming at V came to 10 bases and at J to 10 bases, leaving 18 bases not matched to a gene. The CDR3 totals 15 residues. The CDR3 reads CATRNNRGLMNEQFF. The CDR3 DNA is TGTGCCACGAGGAATAACAGGGGGTTAATGAACGAGCAGTTCTTC.

V and J are TRBV29-1 and TRBJ2-7; the match to TRBD1 covers 10 bases. V shed 6 bases and J 0 bases; nucleotides not matched to a gene: 8. Germline-derived CDR1 and CDR2 are SQVTM and ANQGSEA. This CDR3 spans 15 amino acids. CDR3 coding DNA: TGCAGCGTGGGAGGGGACAGGGGAGGCTCCTACGAGCAGTACTTC. It encodes CSVGGDRGGSYEQYF.

V and J are TRBV5-5 and TRBJ2-7; the D gene is possibly TRBD1 (6 bases). This CDR3 contains 14 residues. V was trimmed by 2 bases and J by 5 bases, leaving 14 bases between them. Per the germline V gene, CDR1 is SGHKS and CDR2 is YYEKEE (reference sequence). The CDR3 is CASSFGTKLHEQYF. The CDR3, as DNA: TGTGCCAGCAGCTTCGGGACAAAACTCCACGAGCAGTACTTC.

J is TRBJ1-2 and V is TRBV7-9; 7 nucleotides agree with TRBD1. This CDR3 comprises 16 residues. The ends lost 2 bases at V and 6 bases at J; junction bases unmatched: 12. Germline CDR1 SEHNR, CDR2 FQNEAQ (reference sequence). As DNA, the CDR3 is TGTGCCAGCAGCTTACCCGGGACAGAAACACATAATGGCTACACCTTC. This codes for CASSLPGTETHNGYTF.